This is a list of T cell receptor beta chains from one sample in a study of response to subunit inactivated influenza vaccine. TCRdb re-analysed the RT-PCR reads in MiXCR, keeping a single row per CDR3 protein. The profile shows about 500,000 distinct CDR3 sequences, about 17% of them singletons. Specimen: CD4+ T cells sorted from PBMCs, collected about 24 months after vaccination. These receptors all come from a man between 45 and 75 years old who received an inactivated influenza vaccine. The conserved cysteine and the conserved F or W are not part of the CDR3 here. Fields, in order: V gene, J gene, CDR3 length, CDR3 protein.

v_gene: TRBV29-1
j_gene: TRBJ2-1
len: 11
CDR3aa: SVRQGTTGEQF

v_gene: TRBV9
j_gene: TRBJ2-7
len: 10
CDR3aa: ASSVVGYEQY

v_gene: TRBV20-1
j_gene: TRBJ2-1
len: 12
CDR3aa: SARAGTSGNEQF

v_gene: TRBV10-3
j_gene: TRBJ2-3
len: 11
CDR3aa: AISYTSTYTQY

v_gene: TRBV29-1
j_gene: TRBJ1-5
len: 12
CDR3aa: SAVRRRGNQPQH

v_gene: TRBV6-2/TRBV6-3
j_gene: TRBJ2-7
len: 12
CDR3aa: ASSSQGVRYEQY

v_gene: TRBV27
j_gene: TRBJ1-1
len: 13
CDR3aa: ASSTYRARNTEAF

v_gene: TRBV19
j_gene: TRBJ1-2
len: 12
CDR3aa: ASSTGQVIAGYT

v_gene: TRBV5-8
j_gene: TRBJ1-2
len: 13
CDR3aa: ASSLAWGVIGGYT

v_gene: TRBV12-3/TRBV12-4
j_gene: TRBJ1-1
len: 12
CDR3aa: ASRFSGTGTEAF

v_gene: TRBV7-9
j_gene: TRBJ2-7
len: 12
CDR3aa: ASSLASGAYEQY

v_gene: TRBV28
j_gene: TRBJ1-1
len: 12
CDR3aa: ASSFWTGNTEAF

v_gene: TRBV7-9
j_gene: TRBJ2-7
len: 11
CDR3aa: ASSLVGTYEQY

v_gene: TRBV29-1
j_gene: TRBJ1-1
len: 11
CDR3aa: SAGAGQNTEAF

v_gene: TRBV4-3
j_gene: TRBJ2-7
len: 13
CDR3aa: ASSREGGNSYEQY

v_gene: TRBV20-1
j_gene: TRBJ2-7
len: 10
CDR3aa: SAPTGAYEQY

v_gene: TRBV20-1
j_gene: TRBJ2-5
len: 9
CDR3aa: SGVSGETQY

v_gene: TRBV4-2
j_gene: TRBJ1-1
len: 14
CDR3aa: ASSQEDAGVGTEAF

v_gene: TRBV3-1
j_gene: TRBJ2-7
len: 9
CDR3aa: ASSQFYEQY

v_gene: TRBV2
j_gene: TRBJ1-2
len: 12
CDR3aa: ASSVRRTGEGYT

v_gene: TRBV4-3
j_gene: TRBJ1-1
len: 14
CDR3aa: ASSQGRNRGNTEAF

v_gene: TRBV12-3/TRBV12-4
j_gene: TRBJ2-1
len: 13
CDR3aa: ASSSTGGSYNEQF

v_gene: TRBV7-2
j_gene: TRBJ2-4
len: 13
CDR3aa: ASSLGGGHGNIQY

v_gene: TRBV20-1
j_gene: TRBJ1-4
len: 11
CDR3aa: SASRGVNEKLF

v_gene: TRBV4-3
j_gene: TRBJ2-3
len: 13
CDR3aa: ASSHTSASTDTQY

v_gene: TRBV6-1
j_gene: TRBJ2-3
len: 12
CDR3aa: ASRLRTSTDTQY

v_gene: TRBV11-2
j_gene: TRBJ2-3
len: 14
CDR3aa: ASSWGQVLSTDTQY

v_gene: TRBV20-1
j_gene: TRBJ1-5
len: 14
CDR3aa: SATTGGTDSNQPQH

v_gene: TRBV18
j_gene: TRBJ2-1
len: 12
CDR3aa: ASSPPMGDNEQF